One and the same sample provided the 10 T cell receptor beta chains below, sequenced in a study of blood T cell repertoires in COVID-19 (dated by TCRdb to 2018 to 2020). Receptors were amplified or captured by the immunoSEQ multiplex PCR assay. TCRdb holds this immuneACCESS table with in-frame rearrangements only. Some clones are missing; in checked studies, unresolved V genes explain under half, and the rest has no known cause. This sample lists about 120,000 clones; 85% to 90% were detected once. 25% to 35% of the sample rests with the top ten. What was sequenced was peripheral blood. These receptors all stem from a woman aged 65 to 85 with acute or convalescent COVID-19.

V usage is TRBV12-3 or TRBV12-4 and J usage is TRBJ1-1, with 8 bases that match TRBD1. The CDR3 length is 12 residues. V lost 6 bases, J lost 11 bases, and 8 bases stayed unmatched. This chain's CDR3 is CASRTGGLGAFF. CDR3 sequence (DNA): TGTGCCAGCAGAACAGGGGGATTAGGGGCTTTCTTT.

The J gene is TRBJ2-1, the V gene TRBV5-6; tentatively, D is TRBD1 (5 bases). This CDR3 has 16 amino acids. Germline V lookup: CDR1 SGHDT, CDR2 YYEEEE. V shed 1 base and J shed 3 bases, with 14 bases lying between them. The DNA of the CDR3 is TGTGCCAGCAGCTTGCCGCCACAGGATCTCTACAATGAGCAGTTCTTC. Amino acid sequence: CASSLPPQDLYNEQFF.

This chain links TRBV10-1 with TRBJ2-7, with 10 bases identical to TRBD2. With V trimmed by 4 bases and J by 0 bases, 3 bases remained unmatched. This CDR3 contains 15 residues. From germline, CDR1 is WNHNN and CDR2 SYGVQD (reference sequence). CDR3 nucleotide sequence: TGCGCCAGCAGTGCCATAGCGGGGGGCTCCTACGAGCAGTACTTC. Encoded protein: CASSAIAGGSYEQYF.

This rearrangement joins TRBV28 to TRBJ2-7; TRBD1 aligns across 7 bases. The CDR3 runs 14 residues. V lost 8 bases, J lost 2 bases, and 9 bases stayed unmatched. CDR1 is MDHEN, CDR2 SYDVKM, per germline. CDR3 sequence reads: CASLSTGVAYEQYF. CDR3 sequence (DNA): TGTGCCAGCCTCAGCACAGGGGTGGCCTACGAGCAGTACTTC.

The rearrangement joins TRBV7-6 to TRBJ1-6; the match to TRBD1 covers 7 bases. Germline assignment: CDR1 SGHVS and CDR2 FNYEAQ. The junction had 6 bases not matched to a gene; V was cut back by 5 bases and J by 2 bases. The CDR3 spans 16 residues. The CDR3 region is CASSKRTGAYNSPLHF. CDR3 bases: TGTGCCAGCAGCAAAAGAACAGGGGCCTATAATTCACCCCTCCACTTT.

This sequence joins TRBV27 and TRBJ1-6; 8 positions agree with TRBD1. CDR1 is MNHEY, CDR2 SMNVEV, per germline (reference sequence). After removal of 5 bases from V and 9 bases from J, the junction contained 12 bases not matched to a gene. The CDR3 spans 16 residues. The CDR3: CASSRRTGSDSSPLHF. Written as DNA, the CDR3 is TGTGCCAGCAGTCGACGGACAGGGTCCGATAGTTCACCCCTCCACTTT.

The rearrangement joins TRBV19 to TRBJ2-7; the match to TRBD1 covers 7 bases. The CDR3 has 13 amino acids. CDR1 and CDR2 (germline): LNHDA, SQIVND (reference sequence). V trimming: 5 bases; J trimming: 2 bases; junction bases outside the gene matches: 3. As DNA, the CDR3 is TGTGCCAGTAGTGCCACAGGGGCCTACGAGCAGTACTTC. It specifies CASSATGAYEQYF.

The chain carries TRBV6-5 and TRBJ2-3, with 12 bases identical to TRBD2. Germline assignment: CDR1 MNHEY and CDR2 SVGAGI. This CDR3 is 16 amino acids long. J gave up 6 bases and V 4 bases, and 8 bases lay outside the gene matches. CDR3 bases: TGTGCCAGCAGTTTCGCTAGCGGGGGGGCCGGGGATACGCAGTATTTT. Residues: CASSFASGGAGDTQYF.

The CDR3 sequence is CASSPTNTDTQYF. The CDR3 nucleotides are TGTGCCAGCAGCCCGACTAACACAGATACGCAGTATTTT. The rearrangement links TRBV7-3 to TRBJ2-3; weak D call: TRBD2 (5 bases). Trimming stripped 5 bases from V and 2 bases from J, with 8 bases between. There are 13 residues in the CDR3. The germline gives CDR1 SGHTA, CDR2 FQGTGA.

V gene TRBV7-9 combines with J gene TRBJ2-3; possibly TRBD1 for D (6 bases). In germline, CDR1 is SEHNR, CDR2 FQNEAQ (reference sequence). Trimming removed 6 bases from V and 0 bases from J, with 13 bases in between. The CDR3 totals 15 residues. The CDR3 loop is CASRRQALSTDTQYF. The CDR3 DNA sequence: TGTGCCAGCAGGAGACAGGCACTCAGCACAGATACGCAGTATTTT.